The TCR beta chain under discussion was sequenced for a study of human T cells and chemical hapten exposure. Germline CDR1 SGHTA, CDR2 FQGNSA. V was pared by 5 bases and J by 4 bases, with 10 bases between. There are 13 residues in the CDR3. The time point denotes: patch test 1, 2 weeks after DPC sensitization. Treatment here: therapeutic diphenylcyclopropenone sensitization with weekly scalp DPC. MiXCR, run by TCRdb on the RACE reads, gives a single entry per CDR3 protein. The sample lists roughly 380,000 distinct CDR3 sequences, nearly 5% occurring once. The TCR originated in a woman aged 45 to 65 with alopecia areata. Some clones in this sample may be carry-over from other donors' samples. The chain combines TRBV7-2 with TRBJ2-3, with D unclear. This specimen was whole blood, taken in connection with sensitization to the hapten diphenylcyclopropenone (DPC). CDR3 residues: CASSPWTPDTQYF. The CDR3 DNA is TGTGCCAGCAGCCCCTGGACGCCAGATACGCAGTATTTT. The full variable domain, completed using reference TRBV7-2 and TRBJ2-3, is GAGVSQSPSNKVTEKGKDVELRCDPISGHTALYWYRQSLGQGLEFLIYFQGNSAPDKSGLPSDRFSAERTGGSVSTLTIQRTQQEDSAVYLCASSPWTPDTQYFGPGTRLTVL.